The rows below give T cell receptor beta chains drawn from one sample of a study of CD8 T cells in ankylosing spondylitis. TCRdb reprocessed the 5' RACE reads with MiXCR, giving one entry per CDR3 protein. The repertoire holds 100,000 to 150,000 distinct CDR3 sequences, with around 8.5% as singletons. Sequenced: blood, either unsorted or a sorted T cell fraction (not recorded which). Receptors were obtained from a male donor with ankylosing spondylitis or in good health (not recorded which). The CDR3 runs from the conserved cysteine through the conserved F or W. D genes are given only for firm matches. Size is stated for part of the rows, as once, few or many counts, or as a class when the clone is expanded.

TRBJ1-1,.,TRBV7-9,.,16,CATSPRFGGGRTDAFF,TGTGCCACCAGCCCTAGGTTCGGAGGAGGCCGCACTGACGCTTTCTTT
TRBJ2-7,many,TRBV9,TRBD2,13,CASSLSGISEQYF,TGTGCCAGCAGCCTGAGCGGGATCAGCGAGCAGTACTTC
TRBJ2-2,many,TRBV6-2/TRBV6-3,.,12,CASRLNTGELFF,TGTGCCAGCAGATTAAACACCGGGGAGCTGTTTTTT
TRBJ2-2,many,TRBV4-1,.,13,CASSLDIPGELFF,TGCGCCAGCAGCCTCGACATTCCGGGGGAGCTGTTTTTT
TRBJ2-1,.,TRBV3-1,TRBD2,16,CASSQGTGGIYNEQFF,TGTGCCAGCAGCCAGGGCACGGGAGGCATATACAATGAGCAGTTCTTC
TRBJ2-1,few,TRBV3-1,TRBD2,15,CASSQGLAGVHEQFF,TGTGCCAGCAGCCAAGGGCTAGCGGGAGTTCATGAGCAGTTCTTC
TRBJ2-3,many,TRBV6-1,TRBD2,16,CASRGGRYTSTDTQYF,TGTGCCAGCCGCGGCGGGAGGTACACTAGCACAGATACGCAGTATTTT
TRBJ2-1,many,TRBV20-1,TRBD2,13,CSARGGVGNEQFF,TGCAGTGCCCGGGGGGGGGTCGGGAATGAGCAGTTCTTC
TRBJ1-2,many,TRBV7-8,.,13,CASSRETGDGYTF,TGTGCCAGCAGCCGAGAGACAGGCGATGGCTACACCTTC
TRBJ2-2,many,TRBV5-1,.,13,CASMTGNTGELFF,TGCGCCAGCATGACGGGAAACACCGGGGAGCTGTTTTTT
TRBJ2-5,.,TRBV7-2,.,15,CASSFSPNFQETQYF,TGTGCCAGCAGCTTCTCCCCTAACTTCCAAGAGACCCAGTACTTC
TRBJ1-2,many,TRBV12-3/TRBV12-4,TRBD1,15,CASRAGTGGYYGYTF,TGTGCCAGCAGAGCCGGGACAGGGGGTTACTATGGCTACACCTTC
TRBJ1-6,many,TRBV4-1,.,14,CASSQGAGGSPLHF,TGCGCCAGCAGCCAAGGGGCGGGGGGGTCACCCCTCCACTTT
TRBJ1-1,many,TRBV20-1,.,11,CSVLGSTEAFF,TGCAGTGTATTGGGGAGCACTGAAGCTTTCTTT
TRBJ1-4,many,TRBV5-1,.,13,CASSTGRNEKLFF,TGCGCCAGCAGCACCGGACGGAATGAAAAACTGTTTTTT
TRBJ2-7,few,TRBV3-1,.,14,CASSQVTGSHEQYF,TGTGCCAGCAGCCAAGTAACCGGGAGCCACGAGCAGTACTTC
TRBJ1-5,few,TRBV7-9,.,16,CASQLFGEGSNQPQHF,TGTGCCAGCCAGCTCTTTGGGGAAGGGAGCAATCAGCCCCAGCATTTT
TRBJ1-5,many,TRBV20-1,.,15,CSARSGFGSNQPQHF,TGCAGTGCTAGATCGGGGTTTGGGAGCAATCAGCCCCAGCATTTT
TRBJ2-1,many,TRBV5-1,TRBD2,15,CASSRTSGEYNEQFF,TGCGCCAGCAGCAGGACTAGCGGAGAATACAATGAGCAGTTCTTC
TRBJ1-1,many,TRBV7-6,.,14,CASSSTGMNTEAFF,TGTGCCAGCAGCTCGACAGGAATGAACACTGAAGCTTTCTTT
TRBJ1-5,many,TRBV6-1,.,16,CASSEARVDGNQPQHF,TGTGCCAGCAGTGAAGCGAGGGTCGACGGCAATCAGCCCCAGCATTTT
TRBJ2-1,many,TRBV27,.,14,CASSLPAAGHEQFF,TGTGCCAGCAGTTTACCGGCGGCCGGCCATGAGCAGTTCTTC
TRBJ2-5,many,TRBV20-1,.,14,CSASFPGRKETQYF,TGCAGTGCTAGTTTCCCAGGGAGGAAAGAGACCCAGTACTTC
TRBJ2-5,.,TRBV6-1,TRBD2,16,CASSRLQRETPETQYF,TGTGCCAGCAGCCGACTCCAGCGGGAGACGCCAGAGACCCAGTACTTC
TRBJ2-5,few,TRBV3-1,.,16,CASSQDHTRRDETQYF,TGTGCCAGCAGCCAAGATCACACTAGGAGGGATGAGACCCAGTACTTC
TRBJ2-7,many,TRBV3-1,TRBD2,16,CASSQGLAHSSYEQYF,TGTGCCAGCAGCCAAGGACTAGCCCATAGCTCCTACGAGCAGTACTTC
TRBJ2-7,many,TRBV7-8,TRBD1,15,CASSRDSGRYYEQYF,TGTGCCAGCAGCCGGGACAGTGGACGATACTACGAGCAGTACTTC
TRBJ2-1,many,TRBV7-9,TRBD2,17,CASSPGGTSGIRNEQFF,TGTGCCAGCAGCCCAGGAGGGACTAGCGGGATTAGGAATGAGCAGTTCTTC
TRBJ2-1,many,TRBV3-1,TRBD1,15,CASSLRTGGRGEQFF,TGTGCCAGCAGCCTTCGGACAGGGGGCCGAGGTGAGCAGTTCTTC
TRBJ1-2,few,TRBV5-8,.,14,CASSLTGRNYGYTF,TGTGCCAGCAGCTTGACAGGACGAAACTATGGCTACACCTTC